Below, 19 T cell receptor beta chains from the same sample are listed, as sequenced in a study of blood T cell repertoires in COVID-19. Data came from immunoSEQ multiplex PCR; TCRdb stores just in-frame clones and leaves some out. The table lists some 270,000 clones, about four fifths of them singletons. The sequenced material came from peripheral blood. These receptors all come from a person aged 65-85 years with COVID-19, enrolled during active disease.

The chain couples TRBV24-1 to TRBJ2-7, with 11 bases that match TRBD2. The CDR3 is 14 residues long. The V gene's germline CDR1 is KGHDR and CDR2 SFDVKD. V lost 11 bases and J lost 6; bases outside the gene matches: 11. The CDR3 region is CANHGGLAGCEQYF. The CDR3 bases are TGTGCCAATCACGGTGGACTAGCGGGTTGCGAGCAGTACTTC.

The sample holds one count of this clone. This chain uses TRBV5-1 with TRBJ2-2, with 7 bases identical to TRBD2. CDR3 length equals 15 residues. The V and J ends lost 1 base and 5 bases, in that order; junction bases with no gene match: 5. CDR1 SGHRS and CDR2 YFSETQ come from the germline V gene. This chain's CDR3 is CASSLQGGSTGELFF. CDR3 bases: TGCGCCAGCAGCTTGCAGGGAGGGTCGACCGGGGAGCTGTTTTTT.

This rearrangement joins TRBV3-1 (or the pseudogene TRBV3-2) to TRBJ2-3; the D is unclear. The V end was cut by 1 base, the J end by 6 bases, with 8 bases between. The germline V gene has CDR1 LGHDT and CDR2 YNNKEL (reference sequence). The CDR3 extends over 13 amino acids. The CDR3 loop is CASSQAARDTQYF. The CDR3, as DNA: TGTGCCAGCAGCCAAGCGGCGCGGGATACGCAGTATTTT.

The genes are TRBV19 and TRBJ2-1, with a tentative D call TRBD2 (6 bases). The CDR3 is 15 residues long. Between the trimmed V and J ends, which lost 6 bases and 6 bases, there was a span of 18 bases. The germline CDR1 and CDR2 sequences are LNHDA and SQIVND (reference sequence). CDR3 residues: CASRAISGIGNEQFF. The CDR3 DNA reads TGTGCCAGTAGGGCCATTAGCGGAATCGGCAATGAGCAGTTCTTC.

This clone came up a few times. The J gene is TRBJ1-1, the V gene TRBV19; no firm D call. Looked up from germline, CDR1 is LNHDA and CDR2 is SQIVND (reference sequence). This CDR3 has 13 residues. The ends were cut back, 5 bases at V and 4 bases at J, with 11 bases in the middle. The CDR3, as DNA: TGTGCCAGTAGTGGAGGGAAGACCACTGAAGCTTTCTTT. It codes for CASSGGKTTEAFF.

This chain uses TRBV14 with TRBJ2-7; TRBD2 agrees at 10 bases. V was pared by 0 bases and J by 4 bases, with 15 bases of the junction left unmatched. Germline CDR1 SGHDN, CDR2 FVKESK. The CDR3 has 19 amino acids. The CDR3 protein is CASSQDRSSGSITQYEQYF. The DNA for the CDR3 is TGTGCCAGCAGCCAAGATCGTTCTAGCGGGAGTATCACGCAGTACGAGCAGTACTTC.

The CDR3 loop is CASKQRVSETQYF. The CDR3 DNA follows: TGTGCCAGCAAGCAACGGGTTTCAGAGACCCAGTACTTC. This rearrangement joins TRBV28 to TRBJ2-5, with D hard to call. V lost 7 bases, J lost 4 bases, and 13 bases lay in between. Per germline, CDR1 MDHEN and CDR2 SYDVKM. This CDR3 region has 13 residues.

The rearrangement uses TRBV18 and TRBJ2-2; TRBD1 might be the D (6 bases). Trimming removed 6 bases at V and 0 bases at J, with 14 bases between. The length of the CDR3 is 16 residues. CDR1 and CDR2 (germline): KGHSH, LQKENI. The CDR3, as DNA: TGTGCCAGCTCTCCTAGACAGGTCCCGAACACCGGGGAGCTGTTTTTT. Translating gives CASSPRQVPNTGELFF.

This clone was recorded once. The rearrangement uses TRBV27 and TRBJ2-7; 9 nucleotides align to TRBD1. The CDR3 is made up of 16 amino acids. The V gene's germline CDR1 is MNHEY and CDR2 SMNVEV (reference sequence). With V trimmed by 3 bases and J by 3 bases, 9 bases remained unmatched. CDR3 nucleotides: TGTGCCAGCAGTTTTAACCCGACAGGGGGGAACTACGAGCAGTACTTC. Translation gives CASSFNPTGGNYEQYF.

The chain uses TRBV7-2 and TRBJ2-2; perhaps TRBD2 as D (5 bases). Germline values: CDR1 SGHTA, CDR2 FQGNSA. V was trimmed by 5 bases and J by 5 bases, leaving 9 bases between them. The CDR3 runs 13 residues. CDR3 DNA sequence: TGTGCCAGCAGCATTAGGGAGACCGGGGAGCTGTTTTTT. Translating it yields CASSIRETGELFF.

V is TRBV5-6 and J is TRBJ2-3, with D perhaps TRBD2 (6 bases). Germline CDR1 and CDR2: SGHDT and YYEEEE. Trimming took off 0 bases at V and 6 bases at J, with 17 bases between the two ends. The CDR3 extends over 16 amino acids. The chain's CDR3 is CASSLVGAGIGDTQYF. CDR3 DNA sequence: TGTGCCAGCAGCTTGGTCGGGGCGGGGATAGGGGATACGCAGTATTTT.

Comments on this clone: Because the CDR3's place on the DNA is in doubt, the DNA is left out and the CDR3 is given as listed by TCRdb. This chain uses TRBV6-5 with TRBJ2-1; the table assigns TRBD2, which was not confirmed against the DNA. Per germline, CDR1 MNHEY and CDR2 SVGAGI. Including both end residues, the CDR3 is 16 amino acids long. The CDR3 protein is CASSSSRDYLWDEQFF.

The chain links TRBV7-3 to TRBJ2-2; 11 bases are shared with TRBD2. Germline trimming cut 7 bases from V and 6 bases from J; bases unmatched to any gene: 10. Germline V gene sequence: CDR1 SGHTA, CDR2 FQGTGA. This CDR3 region has 16 residues. The CDR3 here is CASTVLAGVRPGELFF. The CDR3 DNA reads as TGTGCCAGCACCGTACTAGCGGGAGTTCGTCCCGGGGAGCTGTTTTTT.

This chain connects TRBV28 to TRBJ1-1; 9 positions agree with TRBD1. The germline gives CDR1 MDHEN, CDR2 SYDVKM. The CDR3 is made up of 13 amino acids. Trimming cost V 6 bases and J 4 bases; bases outside gene matches: 3. In nucleotides, the CDR3 is TGTGCCAGCAGGACAGGGGGTCCCACTGAAGCTTTCTTT. Translated, it gives CASRTGGPTEAFF. Complete variable domain (other parts from reference TRBV28 and TRBJ1-1): DVKVTQSSRYLVKRTGEKVFLECVQDMDHENMFWYRQDPGLGLRLIYFSYDVKMKEKGDIPEGYSVSREKKERFSLILESASTNQTSMYLCASRTGGPTEAFFGQGTRLTVV.

This chain uses TRBV7-9 with TRBJ1-1; weak D call: TRBD1 (6 bases). The CDR3 is made up of 14 amino acids. The ends were cut back, 5 bases at V and 1 base at J, with 11 bases in the middle. The germline V gene encodes CDR1 SEHNR and CDR2 FQNEAQ (reference sequence). CDR3 in DNA: TGTGCCAGCAGCCAAGGACAGAAGAACACTGAAGCTTTCTTT. This codes for CASSQGQKNTEAFF.

The chain employs TRBV5-1 and TRBJ2-7, with D perhaps matching TRBD1 (7 bases). The CDR3 is 15 residues long. CDR1 and CDR2 (germline): SGHRS, YFSETQ. Between the trimmed V and J ends, which lost 0 bases and 1 base, there was a span of 11 bases. CDR3 nucleotide sequence: TGCGCCAGCAGCTTGGTGACAGGGACTTCCTACGAGCAGTACTTC. It codes for CASSLVTGTSYEQYF.

The CDR3 sequence: CASSPGRKETQYF. DNA of the CDR3: TGTGCCAGCAGTCCGGGAAGGAAAGAGACCCAGTACTTC. This chain connects TRBV6-6 to TRBJ2-5; perhaps TRBD2 as D (5 bases). Deletions cut 5 bases from V and 3 bases from J, with 10 bases between. Germline values: CDR1 MNHNY, CDR2 SVGAGI (reference sequence). The CDR3 has 13 amino acids.

The chain couples TRBV19 to TRBJ2-3; 8 bases align to TRBD1. The ends lost 3 bases at V and 0 bases at J; junction bases unmatched: 8. CDR1 and CDR2 from the germline V gene are LNHDA and SQIVND (reference sequence). The CDR3 has 17 residues. DNA for the CDR3: TGTGCCAGTAGTATCGAGCACAGGGGGTCTAGCACAGATACGCAGTATTTT. Its protein is CASSIEHRGSSTDTQYF.

For the CDR3, the DNA is TGCAGCGTTGAGCCCCTAGCGGCCCATTTAAATGAGCAGTTCTTC. It encodes CSVEPLAAHLNEQFF. This chain links TRBV29-1 with TRBJ2-1; the match to TRBD2 covers 7 bases. Germline CDR1 SQVTM, CDR2 ANQGSEA. The junction had 12 bases not matched to a gene; V was cut back by 3 bases and J by 7 bases. This CDR3 region has 15 residues.